This is a list of T cell receptor beta chains from one sample in a study of blood T cell repertoires in COVID-19. Using immunoSEQ multiplex PCR, the repertoire was profiled, and TCRdb retains in-frame clones only, with some absent. The sample contains some 85,000 clones, over 65% of which appear only once. The source material was peripheral blood. Source of these receptors: a human donor in a cohort sampled during active COVID-19. The conserved cysteine and the conserved F or W are not part of the CDR3 here. D genes are given only for firm matches.

TRBV6-5	12	TRBJ2-4	.	ASSYRLGEDIQY
TRBV27	11	TRBJ2-1	.	ASSFVWTGEQF
TRBV18	13	TRBJ1-1	.	ASSPDKIGNTEAF
TRBV30	13	TRBJ2-7	TRBD1	AWSVLRTGIHEQY
TRBV20-1	12	TRBJ2-5	.	SASRDSNQETQY
TRBV7-9	14	TRBJ2-1	TRBD2	ASSTWGGRALNEQF
TRBV15	15	TRBJ2-4	TRBD1	ATSRFGQAVAKNIQY
TRBV5-6	15	TRBJ2-5	.	ASSLVQGWGLRETQY
TRBV7-2	15	TRBJ2-3	.	ASSLVKRRTSTDTQY
TRBV4-3	13	TRBJ2-5	.	ASSQGSGERETQY
TRBV9	13	TRBJ2-1	.	ASSSTGSRYNEQF
TRBV7-2	13	TRBJ2-7	.	ASSLGTEPQYEQY
TRBV30	10	TRBJ1-1	TRBD1	ALEGAGTEAF
TRBV29-1	9	TRBJ2-3	TRBD1	SANRGDSQY
TRBV28	14	TRBJ2-5	.	ASSPIGSGPQGTQY
TRBV3-1/TRBV3-2	14	TRBJ1-4	TRBD1	ASSHRQGATNEKLF
TRBV23-1	12	TRBJ1-4	TRBD1	ASGQGAIYEKLF
TRBV18	13	TRBJ1-2	TRBD1	ASSLGGQGSYGYT
TRBV2	12	TRBJ2-1	TRBD1	ASIRHGQGREQF
TRBV7-3	13	TRBJ2-3	.	ASSRGGPSTDTQY
TRBV7-7	13	TRBJ2-1	.	ASSFSGSSYNEQF
TRBV7-6	11	TRBJ2-7	TRBD2	ASSPGLGYEQY
TRBV11-2	11	TRBJ1-1	.	ASSKSPDTEAF
TRBV18	15	TRBJ2-1	.	ASSQNSGTPSYNEQF
TRBV20-1	11	TRBJ1-1	.	SASTAEGTEAF
TRBV15	13	TRBJ2-7	.	ATSQSRTTSYEQY
TRBV7-9	12	TRBJ2-2	.	ASSFHTNTGELF
TRBV20-1	14	TRBJ1-1	.	SASDYLRGTNTEAF
TRBV27	14	TRBJ2-7	TRBD2	ASSSRATSGAYEQY
TRBV19	13	TRBJ2-1	TRBD2	ASTPSGASYNEQF
TRBV6-5	11	TRBJ1-5	TRBD1	ASSPQGAQPQH
TRBV5-1	16	TRBJ2-1	TRBD2	ASSFGLAGGPVYNEQF
TRBV24-1	14	TRBJ2-2	TRBD2	ATSDRTSGRTGELF
TRBV6-5	13	TRBJ2-5	.	ASSYSSDFSETQY
TRBV7-3	12	TRBJ2-1	TRBD2	ASSLGGTSSEQF
TRBV6-2/TRBV6-3	13	TRBJ2-1	.	ASSYVGARYNEQF
TRBV29-1	11	TRBJ1-5	.	SVASYSNQPQH
TRBV19	14	TRBJ2-6	.	ASSSRTASGANVLT
TRBV3-1/TRBV3-2	15	TRBJ2-1	TRBD2	ASSPFGTSGRKNEQF
TRBV5-1	13	TRBJ2-4	.	ASSLEGGRGNIQY
TRBV30	12	TRBJ2-5	TRBD1	ALDTGGKVETQY
TRBV5-1	12	TRBJ2-5	TRBD2	ASSIGTRKETQY
TRBV7-9	11	TRBJ2-7	.	ASSPNRAGEQY
TRBV5-1	13	TRBJ2-7	.	ASSLEDRNPYEQY
TRBV7-7	13	TRBJ2-5	TRBD2	ASSLGLAGAETQY
TRBV5-6	15	TRBJ2-7	.	ASSLRKIGGNPYEQY
TRBV19	12	TRBJ2-2	.	ASRSGTTTGELF
TRBV7-2	13	TRBJ2-2	TRBD2	ASSPRTSGTGELF
TRBV7-6	13	TRBJ2-7	TRBD2	ASSLAYSGAYEQY
TRBV6-5	13	TRBJ1-6	.	ASWEGPSMDSPLH
TRBV24-1	15	TRBJ2-1	TRBD2	ATSDHASGSSYNEQF
TRBV4-1	13	TRBJ1-4	TRBD1	ASSQGQGLKEKLF
TRBV6-2/TRBV6-3	13	TRBJ2-7	.	ASSYPQQSSYEQY
TRBV19	11	TRBJ1-3	.	ASLQNIGNTIY
TRBV15	14	TRBJ2-7	TRBD2	ATSRDAGLAAYEQY